This TCR beta chain was recorded in a study of blood T cell repertoires in COVID-19. Study-level information: Samples of COVID-19 (acute and convalescent) were obtained from the United States, Italy and Spain. T cells, B-cell-depleted T cells, or PBMCs supplied cDNA or gDNA.

This clone was counted a few times. CDR3 size: 13 residues. Germline V gives CDR1 LNHDA, CDR2 SQIVND (reference sequence). V lost 4 bases and J lost 10; bases outside the gene matches: 7. Authors' methods: Estimated nucleated cell counts came from reference gene primer amplification. Sequenced by immunoSEQ multiplex PCR; TCRdb stores in-frame clones only, minus some. V and J calls and clone size are copied from that table; D and trimming were computed from the DNA. The data contain more than 200,000 clones, under 90% of them singletons. The sequenced material came from peripheral blood. The TCR comes from a man older than 75 with acute or convalescent COVID-19. This chain connects TRBV19 to TRBJ1-2, with TRBD1 identical over 9 bases. CDR3 DNA: TGTGCCAGTAGTACCCGGGACAGGGCAGACTACACCTTC. Its translation is CASSTRDRADYTF.